This T cell receptor (beta chain) was sequenced during a study of blood T cell repertoires in COVID-19. As for the study in general: Samples representing acute and convalescent COVID-19 were sourced from the United States, Italy and Spain. Sample material is recorded as cDNA or gDNA derived from T cells, B-cell-depleted T cells, or PBMCs.

Germline V gene lookup returns CDR1 SGHTS and CDR2 YDEGEE. The CDR3 length is 16 residues. V shed 1 base and J 4 bases; nucleotides not matched to a gene: 7. The assay was immunoSEQ multiplex PCR, and TCRdb's table has in-frame clones only and misses some. The data show over 250,000 clones, roughly 87% seen once. The clonotype originates from a human donor in a cohort sampled during active COVID-19. The sample was peripheral blood. The V call is TRBV5-8, the J call TRBJ2-1, with 8 bases aligning to TRBD2. For the CDR3, the DNA is TGTGCCAGCAGCTTGCATTCGGCTAGCGGGTACAATGAGCAGTTCTTC. This codes for CASSLHSASGYNEQFF.